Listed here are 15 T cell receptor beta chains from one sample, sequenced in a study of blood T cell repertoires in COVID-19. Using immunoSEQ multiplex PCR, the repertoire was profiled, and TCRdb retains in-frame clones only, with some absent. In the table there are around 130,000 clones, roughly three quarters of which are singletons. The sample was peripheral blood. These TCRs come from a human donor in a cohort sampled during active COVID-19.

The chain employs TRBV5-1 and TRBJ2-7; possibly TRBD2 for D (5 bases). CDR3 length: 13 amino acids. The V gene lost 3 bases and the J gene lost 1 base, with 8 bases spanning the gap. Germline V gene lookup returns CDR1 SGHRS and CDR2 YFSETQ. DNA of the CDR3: TGCGCCAGCAGCTCGGACTTGTCCTACGAGCAGTACTTC. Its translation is CASSSDLSYEQYF.

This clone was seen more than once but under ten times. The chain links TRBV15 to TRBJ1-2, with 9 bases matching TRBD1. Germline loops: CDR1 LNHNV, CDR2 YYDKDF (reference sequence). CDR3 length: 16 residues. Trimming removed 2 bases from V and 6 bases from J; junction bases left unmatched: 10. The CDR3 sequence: CATSRLYGTGFNGYTF. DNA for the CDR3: TGTGCCACCAGCAGATTGTACGGGACAGGGTTTAATGGCTACACCTTC.

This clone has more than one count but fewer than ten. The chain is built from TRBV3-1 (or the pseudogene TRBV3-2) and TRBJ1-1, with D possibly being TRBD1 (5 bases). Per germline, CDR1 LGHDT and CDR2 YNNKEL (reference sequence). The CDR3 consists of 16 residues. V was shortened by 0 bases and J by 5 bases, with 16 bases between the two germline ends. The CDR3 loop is CASSQERDLRATEAFF. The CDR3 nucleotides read TGTGCCAGCAGCCAAGAGCGGGACCTAAGGGCGACTGAAGCTTTCTTT.

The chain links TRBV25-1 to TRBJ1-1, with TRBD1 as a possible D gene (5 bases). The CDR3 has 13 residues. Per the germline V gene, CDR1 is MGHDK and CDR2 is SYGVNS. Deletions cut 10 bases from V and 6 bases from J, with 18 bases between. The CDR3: CATRESQGAEAFF. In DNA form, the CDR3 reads TGTGCCACCAGGGAATCCCAGGGCGCTGAAGCTTTCTTT.

The CDR3: CASSQEVGYEQYF. CDR3 coding DNA: TGTGCCAGCAGCCAAGAAGTCGGCTACGAGCAGTACTTC. This rearrangement joins TRBV3-1 (or the pseudogene TRBV3-2) to TRBJ2-7; D gene ambiguous. CDR1 LGHDT and CDR2 YNNKEL come from the germline V gene (reference sequence). The CDR3 length is 13 residues. V dropped 0 bases and J dropped 3 bases, with 6 bases sitting between them.

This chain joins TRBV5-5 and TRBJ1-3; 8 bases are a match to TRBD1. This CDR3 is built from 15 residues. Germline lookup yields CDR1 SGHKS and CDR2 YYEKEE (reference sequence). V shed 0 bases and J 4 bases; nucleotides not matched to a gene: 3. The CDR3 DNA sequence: TGTGCCAGCAGCTTGGAGGGGACAGGAGGAAACACCATATATTTT. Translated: CASSLEGTGGNTIYF.

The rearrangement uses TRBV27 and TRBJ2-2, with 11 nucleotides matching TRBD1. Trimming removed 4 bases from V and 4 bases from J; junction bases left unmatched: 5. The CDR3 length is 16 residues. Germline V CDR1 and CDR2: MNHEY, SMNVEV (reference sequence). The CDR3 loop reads CASSSAGTGGTGELFF. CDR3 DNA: TGTGCCAGCAGTTCGGCCGGGACAGGGGGCACCGGGGAGCTGTTTTTT.

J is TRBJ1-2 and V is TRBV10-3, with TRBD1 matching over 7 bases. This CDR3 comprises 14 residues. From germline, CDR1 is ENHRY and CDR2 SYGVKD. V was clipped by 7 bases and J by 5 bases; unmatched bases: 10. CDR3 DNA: TGTGCCATCAATGACAGGGAAGGGGCTTATGGCTACACCTTC. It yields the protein CAINDREGAYGYTF.

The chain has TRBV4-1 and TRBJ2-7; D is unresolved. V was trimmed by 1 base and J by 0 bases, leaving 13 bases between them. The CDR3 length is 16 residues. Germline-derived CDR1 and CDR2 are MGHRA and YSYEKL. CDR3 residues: CASSQGLPGSSYEQYF. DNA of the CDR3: TGCGCCAGCAGCCAAGGATTGCCAGGTTCCTCCTACGAGCAGTACTTC.

As DNA, the CDR3 is TGTGCCAGCAGCCCCCCCGGACAGGGGTGGTACGAGCAGTACTTC. Its translation: CASSPPGQGWYEQYF. The V call is TRBV14, the J call TRBJ2-7, with TRBD1 matching over 9 bases. This CDR3 spans 15 amino acids. Germline values: CDR1 SGHDN, CDR2 FVKESK. V shed 4 bases and J 4 bases; nucleotides not matched to a gene: 8.

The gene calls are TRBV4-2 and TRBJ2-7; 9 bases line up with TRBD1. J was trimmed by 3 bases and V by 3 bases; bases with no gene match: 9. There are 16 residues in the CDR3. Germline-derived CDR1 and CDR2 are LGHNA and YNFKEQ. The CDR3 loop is CASSHTTDRGYYEQYF. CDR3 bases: TGTGCCAGCAGCCACACAACTGACAGGGGGTACTACGAGCAGTACTTC.

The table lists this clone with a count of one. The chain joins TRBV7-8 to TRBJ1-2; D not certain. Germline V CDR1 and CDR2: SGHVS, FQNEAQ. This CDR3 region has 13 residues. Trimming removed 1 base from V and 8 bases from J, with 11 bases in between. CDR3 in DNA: TGTGCCAGCAGCTTAGGGCGGTTCGGAGGCTACACCTTC. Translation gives CASSLGRFGGYTF.

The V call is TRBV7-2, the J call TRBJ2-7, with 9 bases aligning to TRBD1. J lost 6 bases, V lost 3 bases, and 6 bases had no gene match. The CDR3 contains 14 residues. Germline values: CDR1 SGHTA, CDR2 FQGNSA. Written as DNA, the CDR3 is TGTGCCAGCAGCTTTGGACAGGGGCGAAGCGAGCAGTACTTC. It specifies CASSFGQGRSEQYF.

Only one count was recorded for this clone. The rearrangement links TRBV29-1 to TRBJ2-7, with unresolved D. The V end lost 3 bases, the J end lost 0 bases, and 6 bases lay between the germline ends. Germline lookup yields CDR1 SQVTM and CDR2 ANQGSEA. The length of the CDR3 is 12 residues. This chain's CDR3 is CSVENSSYEQYF. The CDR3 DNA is TGCAGCGTTGAGAACAGCTCCTACGAGCAGTACTTC.

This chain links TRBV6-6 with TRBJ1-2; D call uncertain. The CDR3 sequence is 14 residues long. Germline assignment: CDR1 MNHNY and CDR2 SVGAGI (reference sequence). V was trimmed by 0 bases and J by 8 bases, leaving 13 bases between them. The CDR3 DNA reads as TGTGCCAGCAGTTACTCGACACAGTTTGGCGGCTACACCTTC. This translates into CASSYSTQFGGYTF.